A selection of T cell receptor beta chains follows, all from one sample in a study of post-analysis software for immune sequencing data. TCRdb fed the PCR reads into MiXCR, producing one record per CDR3 protein. The sample lists around 400,000 distinct CDR3 sequences; 35% to 45% were seen once. Source material: blood. Source of these receptors: a girl aged 2 to 10 with multiple sclerosis. Each CDR3 is given with its conserved first and last residue. The D gene is left open where the match is weak. Clone size is stated in some rows and not others, as once, few, many or a class when expanded.

d_call j_call v_call clone_size cdr3_aa cdr3_nt
- TRBJ2-7 TRBV5-1 few CASSWGPGPGYEQYF TGCGCCAGCAGCTGGGGACCCGGGCCAGGCTACGAGCAGTACTTC
- TRBJ2-1 TRBV11-2 - CASSRHSGHTDNEQFF TGTGCCAGCAGCCGTCATTCGGGACATACTGACAATGAGCAGTTCTTC
TRBD2 TRBJ2-5 TRBV28 few CASSSKPGLGQYF TGTGCCAGCAGTTCTAAGCCGGGACTAGGACAGTACTTC
- TRBJ2-1 TRBV29-1 - CSVTRGYEQFF TGCAGCGTGACTAGGGGGTATGAGCAGTTCTTC
- TRBJ1-5 TRBV20-1 - CSAITGTVNQPQHF TGCAGTGCGATTACAGGGACGGTGAATCAGCCCCAGCATTTT
- TRBJ2-1 TRBV4-1 - CASSQGLNTGNEQFF TGCGCCAGCAGCCAAGGTCTAAATACTGGGAATGAGCAGTTCTTC
- TRBJ2-7 TRBV28 - CASSSQDANSYEQYF TGTGCCAGCAGTTCCCAGGACGCGAACTCCTACGAGCAGTACTTC
- TRBJ2-3 TRBV11-2 - CASSLDAGETDTQYF TGTGCCAGCAGCTTAGATGCCGGGGAGACAGATACGCAGTATTTT
- TRBJ1-2 TRBV6-6 - CASSYDRAGYTF TGTGCCAGCAGTTACGACCGGGCCGGCTACACCTTC
TRBD2 TRBJ2-5 TRBV28 - CASSLWEGLAGGETQYF TGTGCCAGCAGTTTATGGGAAGGACTAGCGGGTGGGGAGACCCAGTACTTC
TRBD1 TRBJ2-7 TRBV6-1 - CASSEPTGSSYEQYF TGTGCCAGCAGTGAACCGACAGGGAGCTCCTACGAGCAGTACTTC
- TRBJ2-7 TRBV6-5 - CASSYELLSSYEQYF TGTGCCAGCAGTTACGAGCTTCTCAGCTCCTACGAGCAGTACTTC
TRBD2 TRBJ2-5 TRBV2 - CASSALAGRETQYF TGTGCCAGCAGTGCGCTAGCGGGAAGAGAGACCCAGTACTTC
TRBD1 TRBJ1-2 TRBV27 - CASKTGAPNYGYTF TGTGCCAGCAAAACAGGGGCACCTAACTATGGCTACACCTTC
TRBD2 TRBJ2-7 TRBV29-1 few CSAGPSSGSFYEQYF TGCAGCGCAGGGCCTTCTAGCGGGAGTTTCTACGAGCAGTACTTC
TRBD1 TRBJ2-7 TRBV29-1 - CSVRQGPPPYEQYF TGCAGCGTAAGACAGGGCCCTCCCCCCTACGAGCAGTACTTC
- TRBJ1-1 TRBV5-1 few CASSPPSPGGNTEAFF TGCGCCAGCAGCCCACCCAGCCCGGGCGGGAACACTGAAGCTTTCTTT
- TRBJ2-3 TRBV7-2 - CASSALNLLHRAHTQYF TGTGCCAGCAGCGCCCTGAATCTACTCCATCGAGCTCATACGCAGTATTTT
- TRBJ1-2 TRBV7-9 - CASSLVYAKGYGYTF TGTGCCAGCAGCTTAGTATACGCAAAGGGCTATGGCTACACCTTC
TRBD1 TRBJ2-3 TRBV29-1 - CSGRPGTGGTDTQYF TGCAGCGGACGCCCCGGGACAGGGGGCACAGATACGCAGTATTTT
- TRBJ2-5 TRBV6-5 - CASRDDGGTQYF TGTGCCAGCAGGGACGACGGGGGGACCCAGTACTTC
TRBD1 TRBJ2-5 TRBV12-3/TRBV12-4 few CASSFQDRETQYF TGTGCCAGCAGTTTCCAGGACAGGGAGACCCAGTACTTC
TRBD2 TRBJ2-7 TRBV7-3 - CASSSSASGINEQYF TGTGCCAGCAGCTCCTCCGCTAGCGGGATTAACGAGCAGTACTTC
TRBD1 TRBJ1-1 TRBV6-1 few CASSETGVTEAFF TGTGCCAGCAGTGAGACAGGGGTCACTGAAGCTTTCTTT
- TRBJ2-5 TRBV11-2 - CASSLGVFETQYF TGTGCCAGCAGCTTAGGCGTCTTTGAGACCCAGTACTTC
TRBD2 TRBJ2-1 TRBV27 - CASSLSPLRGGYNEQFF TGTGCCAGCAGTTTATCCCCCCTACGGGGGGGATACAATGAGCAGTTCTTC
TRBD2 TRBJ2-7 TRBV3-1 few CASSPGGGSRYEQYF TGTGCCAGCAGCCCGGGAGGGGGGAGCCGCTACGAGCAGTACTTC
- TRBJ2-1 TRBV5-6 - CASSLASGNEQFF TGTGCCAGCAGCTTGGCCTCAGGCAATGAGCAGTTCTTC
- TRBJ2-7 TRBV4-1 - CASGQEILAAYEQYF TGCGCCAGCGGCCAAGAGATCCTGGCAGCTTACGAGCAGTACTTC
- TRBJ2-1 TRBV20-1 - CSARGWTEQFF TGCAGTGCTAGGGGTTGGACTGAGCAGTTCTTC
TRBD1 TRBJ1-1 TRBV6-5 - CASSVTGDSLAEAFF TGTGCCAGCAGTGTCACCGGGGACAGTCTCGCTGAAGCTTTCTTT
TRBD2 TRBJ2-7 TRBV6-6 few CASRKERGGGYEQYF TGTGCCAGCAGGAAAGAGCGGGGTGGGGGATACGAGCAGTACTTC
TRBD1 TRBJ1-4 TRBV12-3/TRBV12-4 - CASRQGLSNEKLFF TGTGCCAGCCGACAGGGGTTGTCTAATGAAAAACTGTTTTTT
TRBD1 TRBJ2-7 TRBV5-1 - CASRTGSDEQYF TGCGCCAGCAGGACAGGGTCCGACGAGCAGTACTTC
- TRBJ2-1 TRBV12-3/TRBV12-4 few CASSPRTRGARDNEQFF TGTGCCAGCAGTCCGCGCACCCGGGGGGCTCGGGACAATGAGCAGTTCTTC
- TRBJ2-3 TRBV7-2 few CASSLSRDTLNTQYF TGTGCCAGCAGCTTAAGCCGGGACACTTTAAATACGCAGTATTTT
- TRBJ2-7 TRBV4-3 - CASSQDGRGTYEQYF TGCGCCAGCAGCCAAGATGGAAGGGGAACGTACGAGCAGTACTTC
- TRBJ2-3 TRBV5-6 few CASSLIPGTTLDTQYF TGTGCCAGCAGCCTGATCCCCGGGACCACCTTAGATACGCAGTATTTT
TRBD1 TRBJ1-2 TRBV7-3 - CASSSTGTGDGYTF TGTGCCAGCAGCTCGACCGGGACAGGGGATGGCTACACCTTC
TRBD1 TRBJ1-4 TRBV29-1 - CSPDPDRDEKLFF TGCAGCCCCGACCCCGACAGGGATGAAAAACTGTTTTTT
TRBD1 TRBJ1-6 TRBV15 - CATSDGQGTSPLHF TGTGCCACCAGCGACGGACAGGGGACATCACCCCTCCACTTT
TRBD1 TRBJ1-4 TRBV4-2 few CASSHVVGDREGEKLFF TGTGCCAGCAGCCACGTAGTGGGCGACAGGGAGGGTGAAAAACTGTTTTTT
- TRBJ2-3 TRBV29-1 - CSVEGVRSPDTQYF TGCAGCGTTGAAGGGGTGAGGTCCCCAGATACGCAGTATTTT
- TRBJ2-1 TRBV7-9 - CASSTSPSHNEQFF TGTGCCAGCAGTACTAGCCCTAGCCACAATGAGCAGTTCTTC
TRBD2 TRBJ2-1 TRBV10-2 - CASSESRLAGGNEQFF TGCGCCAGCAGTGAGTCGAGACTAGCGGGGGGTAATGAGCAGTTCTTC
- TRBJ2-7 TRBV28 - CASKGRLSSYEQYF TGTGCCAGCAAGGGACGGCTGAGCTCCTACGAGCAGTACTTC
- TRBJ1-4 TRBV15 - CATSVPGTEKLFF TGTGCCACCAGCGTTCCGGGTACGGAAAAACTGTTTTTT
- TRBJ1-5 TRBV9 - CASSVGGSLNQPQHF TGTGCCAGCAGCGTAGGAGGGTCTTTAAATCAGCCCCAGCATTTT
- TRBJ2-5 TRBV18 - CASSPRHPTGRGSETQYF TGTGCCAGCTCACCACGTCACCCCACGGGACGGGGGTCAGAGACCCAGTACTTC
TRBD1 TRBJ2-5 TRBV12-3/TRBV12-4 few CASSLRQGVQETQYF TGTGCCAGCAGTTTACGACAGGGAGTCCAAGAGACCCAGTACTTC
- TRBJ2-3 TRBV7-8 - CASSSGEHTDTQYF TGTGCCAGCAGCTCGGGGGAGCACACAGATACGCAGTATTTT
- TRBJ1-4 TRBV7-9 - CASSPGLEEKLFF TGTGCCAGCAGCCCCGGACTGGAAGAAAAACTGTTTTTT
- TRBJ2-6 TRBV24-1 - CATSDSGRSSGANVLTF TGTGCCACCAGTGATAGTGGCAGAAGCTCTGGGGCCAACGTCCTGACTTTC
- TRBJ2-1 TRBV29-1 few CSVETDDSYNEQFF TGCAGCGTTGAGACGGATGACTCCTACAATGAGCAGTTCTTC
- TRBJ2-3 TRBV7-9 once CASSLGFYSSTDTQYF TGTGCCAGCAGCTTAGGATTCTACTCGAGCACAGATACGCAGTATTTT
- TRBJ2-1 TRBV4-2 once CASSPPQTESSYNEQFF TGTGCCAGCAGCCCACCCCAGACTGAGAGCTCCTACAATGAGCAGTTCTTC
- TRBJ2-7 TRBV28 few CASSSVLEEQYF TGTGCCAGCAGTTCGGTCTTGGAGGAGCAGTACTTC
- TRBJ1-2 TRBV28 - CASSSRHRYTSNYGYTF TGTGCCAGCAGTTCAAGGCACAGGTATACTTCTAACTATGGCTACACCTTC
TRBD1 TRBJ1-2 TRBV12-3/TRBV12-4 many CASSLGQGNYGYTF TGTGCCAGCAGTTTAGGACAGGGCAACTATGGCTACACCTTC